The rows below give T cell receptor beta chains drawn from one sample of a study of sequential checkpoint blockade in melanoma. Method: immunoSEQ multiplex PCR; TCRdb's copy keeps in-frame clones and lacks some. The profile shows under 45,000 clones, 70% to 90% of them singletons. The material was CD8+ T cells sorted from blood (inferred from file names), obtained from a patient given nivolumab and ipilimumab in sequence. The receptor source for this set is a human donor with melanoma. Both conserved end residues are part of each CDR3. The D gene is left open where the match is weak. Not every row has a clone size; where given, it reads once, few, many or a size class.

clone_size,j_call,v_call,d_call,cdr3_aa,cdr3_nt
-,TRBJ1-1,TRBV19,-,CASSKSTLGDTEAFF,TGTGCCAGTAGTAAGTCGACTCTAGGGGACACTGAAGCTTTCTTT
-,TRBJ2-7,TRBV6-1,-,CASSAEGQGSYEQYF,TGTGCCAGCAGCGCCGAGGGGCAGGGGTCCTACGAGCAGTACTTC
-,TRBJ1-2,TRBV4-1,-,CASSHSGTENGYTF,TGCGCCAGCAGCCACAGCGGGACTGAAAATGGCTACACCTTC
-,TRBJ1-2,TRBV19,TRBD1,CASSIGTRGTSYGYTF,TGTGCCAGTAGTATAGGTACCAGGGGGACGTCGTATGGCTACACCTTC
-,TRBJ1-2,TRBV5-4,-,CASSLVTGWGEENYGYTF,TGTGCCAGCAGCTTGGTTACGGGCTGGGGAGAAGAAAACTATGGCTACACCTTC
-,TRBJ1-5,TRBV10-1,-,CASSAGQSQPQHF,TGCGCCAGCAGTGCCGGACAATCCCAGCCCCAGCATTTT
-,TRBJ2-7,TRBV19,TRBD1,CASSFGQGHEQYF,TGTGCCAGTAGTTTTGGACAGGGCCACGAGCAGTACTTC
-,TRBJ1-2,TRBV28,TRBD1,CASTRWTGGTGYTF,TGTGCCAGCACACGATGGACAGGGGGCACTGGCTACACCTTC
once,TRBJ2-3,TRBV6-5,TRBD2,CASSPGTSGADTQYF,TGTGCCAGCAGTCCCGGGACTAGCGGTGCAGATACGCAGTATTTT
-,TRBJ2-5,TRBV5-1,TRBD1,CASSPGTGGRETQYF,TGCGCCAGCAGCCCCGGGACAGGGGGCCGAGAGACCCAGTACTTC
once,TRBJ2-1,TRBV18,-,CASTHISSYNEQFF,TGTGCCAGCACGCATATCAGCTCCTACAATGAGCAGTTCTTC
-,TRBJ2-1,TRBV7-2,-,CASSLLGGAPYNEQFF,TGTGCCAGCAGCTTACTGGGGGGGGCCCCCTACAATGAGCAGTTCTTC
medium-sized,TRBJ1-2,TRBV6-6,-,CASSSLQGFNYGYTF,TGTGCCAGCAGTTCTCTACAGGGATTTAACTATGGCTACACCTTC
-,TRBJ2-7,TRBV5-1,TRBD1,CASSTPGQGSSEQYF,TGCGCCAGCAGTACCCCAGGACAGGGATCGTCCGAGCAGTACTTC
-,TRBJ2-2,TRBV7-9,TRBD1,CASKQTGWAGELFF,TGTGCCAGCAAACAGACAGGGTGGGCCGGGGAGCTGTTTTTT
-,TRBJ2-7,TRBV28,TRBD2,CASSLGGGLAGAFAYEQYF,TGTGCCAGCAGTTTAGGCGGAGGACTAGCGGGGGCCTTTGCCTACGAGCAGTACTTC
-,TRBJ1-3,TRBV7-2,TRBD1,CASSLQGQGDYGNTIYF,TGTGCCAGCAGCTTACAGGGACAGGGTGATTATGGAAACACCATATATTTT
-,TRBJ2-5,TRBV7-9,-,CASSLGVGGQETQYF,TGTGCCAGCAGCTTAGGCGTGGGAGGCCAAGAGACCCAGTACTTC
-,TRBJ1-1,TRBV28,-,CASSLDRQQGTEAFF,TGTGCCAGCAGTTTGGACAGACAGCAGGGCACTGAAGCTTTCTTT
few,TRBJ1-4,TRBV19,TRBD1,CASSTGTATNEKLFF,TGTGCCAGTAGTACCGGGACAGCAACTAATGAAAAACTGTTTTTT
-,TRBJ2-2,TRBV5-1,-,CASSFGRGLSGELFF,TGCGCCAGCAGCTTTGGGCGGGGCCTTTCCGGGGAGCTGTTTTTT
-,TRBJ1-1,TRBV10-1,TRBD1,CASRGTGGEDTEAFF,TGCGCCAGCAGGGGGACAGGGGGCGAGGACACTGAAGCTTTCTTT
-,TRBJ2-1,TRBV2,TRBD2,CASRLETSGHNEQFF,TGTGCCAGCAGGTTGGAGACTAGCGGGCACAATGAGCAGTTCTTC
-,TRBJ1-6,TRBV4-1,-,CASSQPPSGNSPLHF,TGCGCCAGCAGCCAACCTCCCTCGGGGAATTCACCCCTCCACTTT
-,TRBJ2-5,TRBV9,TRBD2,CASSVGASGGETQYF,TGTGCCAGCAGCGTAGGGGCTAGCGGGGGGGAGACCCAGTACTTC
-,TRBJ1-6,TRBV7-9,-,CASSLPSLNSPLHF,TGTGCCAGCAGCTTACCTTCCCTAAATTCACCCCTCCACTTT
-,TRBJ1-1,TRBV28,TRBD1,CASSLVGTGGLGGSAFF,TGTGCCAGCAGTTTAGTCGGGACAGGGGGGCTTGGGGGGTCGGCTTTCTTT
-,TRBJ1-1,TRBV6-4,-,CASRLRNTEAFF,TGTGCCAGCAGGCTCAGGAACACTGAAGCTTTCTTT
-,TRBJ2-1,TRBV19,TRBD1,CASKIRGGRNEQFF,TGTGCCAGTAAAATTAGAGGGGGCCGCAATGAGCAGTTCTTC
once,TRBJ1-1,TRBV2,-,CAMHGDTEAFF,TGTGCAATGCACGGGGACACTGAAGCTTTCTTT
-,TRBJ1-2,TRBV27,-,CASSLSAGDYVHYGYTF,TGTGCCAGCAGTTTATCCGCAGGGGATTATGTGCACTATGGCTACACCTTC
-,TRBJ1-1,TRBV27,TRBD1,CASSDGTGNTEAFF,TGTGCCAGCTCGGACGGGACAGGGAACACTGAAGCTTTCTTT
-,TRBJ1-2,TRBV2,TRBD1,CASSTRPGQGVIYGYTF,TGTGCCAGCTCCACGCGGCCGGGACAGGGTGTAATCTACGGCTACACCTTC
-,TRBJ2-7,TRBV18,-,CASSLPGDEQYF,TGTGCCAGCTCCCTACCAGGCGACGAGCAGTACTTC
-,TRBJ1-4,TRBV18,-,CASSPPLAATNEKLFF,TGTGCCAGCTCACCACCGCTGGCTGCAACTAATGAAAAACTGTTTTTT
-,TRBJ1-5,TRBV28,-,CASSFQYSNQPQHF,TGTGCCAGCAGTTTTCAGTATAGCAATCAGCCCCAGCATTTT
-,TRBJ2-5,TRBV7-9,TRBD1,CASSLRTGGEETQYF,TGTGCCAGCAGCCTTCGGACAGGGGGCGAGGAGACCCAGTACTTC
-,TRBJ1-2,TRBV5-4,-,CASSSYRDGYTF,TGTGCCAGCAGCTCCTACAGGGATGGCTACACCTTC
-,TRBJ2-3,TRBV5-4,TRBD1,CASSQEAGQGVNTQYF,TGTGCCAGCAGCCAAGAAGCGGGACAGGGGGTCAATACGCAGTATTTT
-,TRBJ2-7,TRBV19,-,CASSIGGLSYEQYF,TGTGCCAGTAGTATAGGGGGGCTCTCCTACGAGCAGTACTTC
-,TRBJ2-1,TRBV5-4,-,CASSPDSNEQFF,TGTGCCAGCAGCCCCGACAGCAATGAGCAGTTCTTC
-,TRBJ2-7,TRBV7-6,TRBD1,CASSLMTGTGAIEQYF,TGTGCCAGCAGCTTGATGACCGGGACAGGGGCAATCGAGCAGTACTTC
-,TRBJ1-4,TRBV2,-,CASSVGGGGSNEKLFF,TGTGCCAGCAGTGTTGGGGGGGGCGGATCTAATGAAAAACTGTTTTTT
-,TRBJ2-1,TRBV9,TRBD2,CASSVGAGNSYNEQFF,TGTGCCAGCAGCGTAGGAGCGGGAAACTCCTACAATGAGCAGTTCTTC
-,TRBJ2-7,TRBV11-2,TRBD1,CASSFGWGQLPYEQYF,TGTGCCAGCAGCTTTGGGTGGGGACAGCTACCCTACGAGCAGTACTTC